This T cell receptor beta chain is drawn from a study of neurological immune-mediated disorders. Concerning this clonotype itself: Its antigen is unknown.

Study results and limitations: Subjects shared no identical expanded-clone CDR3 amino acid sequences, suggesting private TCR-beta repertoires in all groups.

CDR3 size: 17 residues. J gave up 6 bases and V 0 bases, and 10 bases lay outside the gene matches. Germline V gene data show CDR1 as SEHNR and CDR2 as FQNEAQ (reference sequence). Template-switch 5'RACE cDNA synthesis added a 10-nucleotide unique molecular identifier. Sequencing runs each generated in excess of 160 million TCR-beta sequences derived from 15-18 subjects. MiXCR was run by TCRdb on the 5' RACE reads, yielding one entry per CDR3 protein. This table holds 25,000 to 35,000 distinct CDR3 sequences, more than 20% found once. The unsorted libraries were produced from 2 million PBMCs held at -80 C.

Sequenced material: PBMCs. The genes are TRBV7-9 and TRBJ2-7; 11 bases fit TRBD1. The source of this sequence is a woman in her sixties or seventies in good health. Here the CDR3 DNA reads TGTGCCAGCAGCTTAGCGCTCGGGACAGGGGGTTATGGCGAGCAGTACTTC. It translates to CASSLALGTGGYGEQYF.